This T cell receptor beta chain originates from a study of T-cell memory formation after mild COVID-19. This CDR3 has 18 amino acids. Per germline, CDR1 LGHNA and CDR2 YNFKEQ. With 3 bases clipped from V and 2 bases from J, the junction kept 9 bases outside the gene matches. Study-wide results and limits: Cross-reactive memory apparently joined, as some responding clones appeared in pre-infection memory. Contracting CD4+ clones lay largely in CM and EM, with CD8+ ones residing in EMRA. Day 15 to 85 contracting clones showed balanced CD4/CD8; later expanders leaned CD4+.

This clonotype showed up just a few times. Its antigen remains unidentified. TCRdb re-analysed the 5' RACE reads in MiXCR, keeping a single row per CDR3 protein. Of approximately 440,000 distinct CDR3 sequences listed, 20% are singletons. This sequence originates from an adult woman who had mild COVID-19 (a few samples of this study predate the infection). Cell type and time point are not known. V is TRBV4-2 and J is TRBJ2-3, with TRBD2 matching 12 bases. Sequencing was performed on PBMCs or a T cell subset sorted from them (not recorded which). This CDR3 is CASSHLGRTSGITDTQYF. In nucleotides, the CDR3 is TGTGCCAGCAGCCATCTGGGAAGGACTAGCGGGATCACAGATACGCAGTATTTT.